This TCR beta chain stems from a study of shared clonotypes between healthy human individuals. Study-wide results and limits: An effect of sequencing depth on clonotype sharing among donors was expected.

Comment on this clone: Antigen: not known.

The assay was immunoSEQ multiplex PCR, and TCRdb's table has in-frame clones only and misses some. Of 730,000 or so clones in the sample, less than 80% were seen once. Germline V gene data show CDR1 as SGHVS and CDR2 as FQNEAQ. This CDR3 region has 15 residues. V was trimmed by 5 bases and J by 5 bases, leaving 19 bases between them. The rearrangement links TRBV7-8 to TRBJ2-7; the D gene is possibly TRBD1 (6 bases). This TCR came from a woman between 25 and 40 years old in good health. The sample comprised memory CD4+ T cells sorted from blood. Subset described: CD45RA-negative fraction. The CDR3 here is CASSVTVQGKNEQYF. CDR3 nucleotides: TGTGCCAGCAGCGTGACAGTACAGGGAAAAAACGAGCAGTACTTC.